The entry that follows covers one T cell receptor (beta chain) sequence. What it binds is unknown. The record originates from a study of blood T cells in healthy people across ages. Study in general: About one barcoded beta molecule per two T cells was the capture yield of template switching.

Regarding the study as a whole: Among T cells, TCR beta diversity per million cells dropped roughly linearly as age rose.

A sample-barcoded 5' primer and a J-beta primer mix were used in a second PCR of roughly 7 to 11 cycles. The authors tagged each cDNA molecule using a template-switch adaptor with 12 random nucleotides. Via MiXCR, TCRdb re-called the 5' RACE reads, giving one row per CDR3 protein. The data show fewer than 1,000,000 distinct CDR3 sequences, around half seen once. V was cut by 6 bases and J by 4 bases, with 14 bases left in between. There are 14 residues in the CDR3. The V call is TRBV12-3 or TRBV12-4, the J call TRBJ2-3, with D perhaps TRBD2 (6 bases). The sequenced sample was blood. The sequence came from a man older than 75 in good health. The CDR3 DNA reads TGTGCCAGCAGCCCTAGCGCCGCCGCAGATACGCAGTATTTT. Amino acids: CASSPSAAADTQYF.